The clone carrying this TCR beta chain came up a few times. The target antigen is unknown. Quantitative barcoded 5'-RACE was used to prepare TCR beta libraries. One entry per CDR3 protein, called by TCRdb with MiXCR from the 5' RACE reads. The sample includes 800,000 to 900,000 distinct CDR3 sequences, 12% seen only once; the top ten take less than 0.65%. Germline-derived CDR1 and CDR2 are DFQATT and SNEGSKA (reference sequence). The CDR3 has 14 amino acids. V lost 3 bases to trimming and J lost 6 bases; unmatched junction nucleotides: 10. The data belong to a study of CD8 T cells in ankylosing spondylitis. Study-level results: Ankylosing spondylitis blood appeared to carry a characteristic TCR beta motif of fewer than 10 highly homologous variants.

The material sequenced was blood, either unsorted or a sorted T cell fraction (not recorded which). The origin of this receptor is a male donor with ankylosing spondylitis. The J gene is TRBJ1-1, the V gene TRBV20-1; 7 bases are shared with TRBD1. The CDR3 loop is CSASRGQLRAEAFF. The CDR3 region has the DNA TGCAGTGCTAGTAGGGGACAGCTTAGGGCTGAAGCTTTCTTT.